The count of the clone carrying this TCR beta chain is one. The antigen is unknown. The sample is drawn from a study of cytomegalovirus exposure and HLA in healthy donors. The overall study: Across some 400 genotyped donors, 81% landed in the Caucasian-associated ancestry cluster. Study outcomes and limitations: Common viral pathogens were later found to be apparently linked to several of the most significant clusters.

J gave up 15 bases and V 1 base, and 25 bases lay outside the gene matches. Germline values: CDR1 LGHNA, CDR2 YNFKEQ. The CDR3 covers 21 residues. 13 Jbeta primers and 60 Vbeta primers were used for the PCR. Sequencing used immunoSEQ multiplex PCR; TCRdb keeps in-frame clones, though not all of them. Of some 120,000 clones listed, around 79% are singletons. Each donor was healthy, and each was a bone marrow donor. There were likely unrecorded immune exposures, though donors were nominally healthy when sampled. J is TRBJ2-1 and V is TRBV4-2; 15 bases are shared with TRBD2. This clonotype was sampled from a woman in her thirties or forties in good health and CMV-seronegative. Input material: PBMCs. CDR3 in DNA: TGTGCCAGCAGCCAAGGCCCGACCCTAGGGACTAGCGGGGGGCCAAAAATGAGTCTGTTCTTC. This encodes CASSQGPTLGTSGGPKMSLFF.